The rows below give T cell receptor beta chains drawn from one sample of a study of blood T cells in healthy people across ages. TCRdb re-derived calls from the 5' RACE reads in MiXCR, one entry per CDR3 protein. The sample has about 770,000 distinct CDR3 sequences, under 45% seen once; the top ten hold nearly 20%. Sample: blood. The source of these receptors is a man aged 60-69 years in good health. Both conserved end residues are part of each CDR3. A D gene is named only where the DNA matches it firmly. The listing skips clone size in some rows; elsewhere it reads once, few, many or a size class.

few,TRBJ2-2,.,TRBV5-1,TGCGCCAGCAGCTTGGAGTTGGCACGGACGTACACCGGGGAGCTGTTTTTT,CASSLELARTYTGELFF
.,TRBJ1-2,.,TRBV20-1,TGCAGTGCCATTGAGCAACGTCCCAACTATGGCTACACCTTC,CSAIEQRPNYGYTF
.,TRBJ1-1,.,TRBV7-9,TGTGCCAGCAGTCAGAGGCCTGTGGGGAACACTGAAGCTTTCTTT,CASSQRPVGNTEAFF
.,TRBJ2-1,TRBD1,TRBV7-6,TGTGCCAGCAGCAAATACAGGGGAAGCTCCTACAATGAGCAGTTCTTC,CASSKYRGSSYNEQFF
.,TRBJ2-1,TRBD1,TRBV29-1,TGCAGCGTTGGACTCGGGACAGGGGCTTACAATGAGCAGTTCTTC,CSVGLGTGAYNEQFF
once,TRBJ2-5,.,TRBV30,TGTGCCTGGAGCCCCCCGGGGGCAGAGACCCAGTACTTC,CAWSPPGAETQYF
.,TRBJ2-7,.,TRBV13,TGTGCCGGCAGCGTAGGGGGGCACTCCTACGAGCAGTACTTC,CAGSVGGHSYEQYF
.,TRBJ2-3,TRBD2,TRBV7-8,TGTGCCAGCAGCTTATTAGGGACTAGCCTATCGGGTAGGACAGATACGCAGTATTTT,CASSLLGTSLSGRTDTQYF
.,TRBJ2-1,TRBD2,TRBV27,TGTGCCAGCAGGGGGACTAGAGGCTCCTACAATGAGCAGTTCTTC,CASRGTRGSYNEQFF
.,TRBJ2-7,TRBD2,TRBV2,TGTGCCAGCAGGGTGGCAGCGGGGTCCTACGAGCAGTACTTC,CASRVAAGSYEQYF
.,TRBJ2-5,.,TRBV28,TGTGCCAGCAGTTTGCAGGTGTTAGTCCAAGAGACCCAGTACTTC,CASSLQVLVQETQYF
.,TRBJ2-1,TRBD2,TRBV4-1,TGCGCCAGCAATCAGGAAGGACTAGCGGGGGGGCCACGCAATGAGCAGTTCTTC,CASNQEGLAGGPRNEQFF
.,TRBJ1-1,.,TRBV29-1,TGCAGCGTTGAGTCTGGGGGCTCGAACACTGAAGCTTTCTTT,CSVESGGSNTEAFF
.,TRBJ2-5,TRBD1,TRBV6-5,TGTGCCAGCTGTGAGAACGGACAGGGGATGGAGACCCAGTACTTC,CASCENGQGMETQYF
.,TRBJ2-3,.,TRBV6-2/TRBV6-3,TGTGCCAGCTCCTCTCCGCGGATGGAGATCACAGATACGCAGTATTTT,CASSSPRMEITDTQYF
.,TRBJ2-5,.,TRBV6-2/TRBV6-3,TGTGCCAGCAGTTACCAAGGACAGACTAAGCAGTACTTC,CASSYQGQTKQYF
.,TRBJ1-5,.,TRBV6-6,TGTGCCAGCAGTCCTTCAGACTTTCGCAATCAGCCCCAGCATTTT,CASSPSDFRNQPQHF
.,TRBJ2-5,TRBD2,TRBV9,TGTGCCAGCAGCGCTAGCGGGGGGGCTTTGGAGACCCAGTACTTC,CASSASGGALETQYF
.,TRBJ1-2,TRBD1,TRBV9,TGTGCCAGCAGCCCACCGGACAGGTACAGCTATGGCTACACCTTC,CASSPPDRYSYGYTF
.,TRBJ2-5,.,TRBV7-7,TGTGCCAGCAGCTTTTACGGGGGGCGTGAAGAGACCCAGTACTTC,CASSFYGGREETQYF
.,TRBJ2-1,.,TRBV6-5,TGTGCCAGCAGGACGGGAGAGGGGCAGTTCTTC,CASRTGEGQFF
.,TRBJ2-7,.,TRBV9,TGTGCCAGCAGCGTAGACCCAGGGTTCCGAGACGAGCAGTACTTC,CASSVDPGFRDEQYF
.,TRBJ1-2,TRBD1,TRBV13,TGTGCCAGCAGCCCTTCGGACAGGATGGACTATGGCTACACCTTC,CASSPSDRMDYGYTF
few,TRBJ2-5,.,TRBV29-1,TGCAGCGTTGTAGGGGGGGGTACCTCTTTAGAGACCCAGTACTTC,CSVVGGGTSLETQYF
.,TRBJ1-6,.,TRBV20-1,TGCAGTGCTAGACCCACAGGGATTGGAGGGTATAATTCAACCCTCCACTTT,CSARPTGIGGYNSTLHF
few,TRBJ2-3,.,TRBV6-5,TGTGCCAGCAGTTACTCCCGGGGGTTGGGCACAGATACGCAGTATTTT,CASSYSRGLGTDTQYF
.,TRBJ1-3,.,TRBV4-3,TGCGCCAGCAGCCAAGGGGTAGGATCCACTGCTGGAAACACCATATATTTT,CASSQGVGSTAGNTIYF
many,TRBJ1-5,.,TRBV12-3/TRBV12-4,TGTGCCAGCAGTTTAAGGGGACCGGGGAATCAGCCCCAGCATTTT,CASSLRGPGNQPQHF
.,TRBJ2-3,.,TRBV20-1,TGCAGTGCTAGTGAGGTCGTTAGCACAGATACGCAGTATTTT,CSASEVVSTDTQYF
.,TRBJ2-5,TRBD1,TRBV20-1,TGCAGTGCAGGGACAGGGGCCAAGCAAGAGACCCAGTACTTC,CSAGTGAKQETQYF
.,TRBJ2-7,TRBD1,TRBV3-1,TGTGCCAGCAGCCAAGTGGGCACCGGGACAGGGGGACTCTCTGGCTACGAGCAGTACTTC,CASSQVGTGTGGLSGYEQYF
.,TRBJ2-7,.,TRBV9,TGTGCCAGCAGCGTAGACGGGACCTCCTACGAGCAGTACTTC,CASSVDGTSYEQYF
once,TRBJ2-7,.,TRBV20-1,TGCAGTGCTAGAGCCCCGAGCTCCTACGAGCAGTACTTC,CSARAPSSYEQYF
.,TRBJ2-7,.,TRBV5-1,TGCGCCAGCAGCTCCATTCCGGGATCAAACTACGAGCAGTACTTC,CASSSIPGSNYEQYF
few,TRBJ2-3,.,TRBV9,TGTGCCAGCAGCACAAGTACAGGGCCCTTCAGCACAGATACGCAGTATTTT,CASSTSTGPFSTDTQYF
.,TRBJ2-5,TRBD2,TRBV29-1,TGCAGCGTTTCCGGGGGGGAAACCGGACGCCAAGGGACCCAGTACTTC,CSVSGGETGRQGTQYF
few,TRBJ1-6,.,TRBV11-3,TGTGCCAGCAGCTTAGAATCAGGGGTACAACTTTCACCCCTCCACTTT,CASSLESGVQLSPLHF
.,TRBJ2-1,TRBD2,TRBV20-1,TGCAGTGCTAGGAGCGGGGGACTTTACAATGAGCAGTTCTTC,CSARSGGLYNEQFF
once,TRBJ2-7,.,TRBV30,TGTGCCTGGAGTGTTGGTAGTTTTGTCGGGGGGCAGTACTTC,CAWSVGSFVGGQYF
many,TRBJ2-5,TRBD1,TRBV5-1,TGCGCCAGCAGCGGGCGACAGGGGGCTCAAGAGACCCAGTACTTC,CASSGRQGAQETQYF
.,TRBJ2-5,.,TRBV18,TGTGCCAGCTCACCACCAGCGATGGCAGAGACCCAGTACTTC,CASSPPAMAETQYF
few,TRBJ1-2,TRBD1,TRBV25-1,TGTGCCAGCAGTGATCCGGGACAGCCAGACGCCTATGGCTACACCTTC,CASSDPGQPDAYGYTF
.,TRBJ2-7,.,TRBV20-1,TGCAGTGCCCCCCTACGCATGCCTTCCTCCTACAATGAGCAGTACTTC,CSAPLRMPSSYNEQYF
.,TRBJ1-2,.,TRBV5-1,TGCGCCAGCAGAACAAACCCAGGGGTTTATGGCTACACCTTC,CASRTNPGVYGYTF
.,TRBJ1-1,.,TRBV29-1,TGCAGCGTTGTACCCGGTTGGGGCGCTGAAGCTTTCTTT,CSVVPGWGAEAFF
few,TRBJ2-5,.,TRBV5-5,TGTGCCAGCAGCTCGGGCCGACACCCGGCGGAGACCCAGTACTTC,CASSSGRHPAETQYF
few,TRBJ2-7,TRBD2,TRBV30,TGTGCCTGGAGTGTATCTCCTAGCGGGGGGCACGAGCAGTACTTC,CAWSVSPSGGHEQYF
.,TRBJ2-3,.,TRBV5-1,TGCGCCAGCAGCGACCCACGGGGGCAAGGGACAGATACGCAGTATTTT,CASSDPRGQGTDTQYF
few,TRBJ2-7,TRBD1,TRBV4-3,TGCGCCAGCAGCCAAGAGGGACAGCGGTGGTCCGAGCAGTACTTC,CASSQEGQRWSEQYF
.,TRBJ2-5,.,TRBV29-1,TGCAGCGCGGCAGGGGGGAGCGGGGCTCAAGAGACCCAGTACTTC,CSAAGGSGAQETQYF
.,TRBJ2-1,TRBD2,TRBV7-2,TGTGCCAGCAGCTTAGCCGGGACTAGCGGGGGGGGATATGAGCAGTTCTTC,CASSLAGTSGGGYEQFF
few,TRBJ1-5,.,TRBV7-8,TGTGCCAGCAGCTCGTCGGGAGGGTTGGGCAATCAGCCCCAGCATTTT,CASSSSGGLGNQPQHF
few,TRBJ2-3,.,TRBV4-1,TGCGCCAGCAGCCAAGATTTGCCTAGCGCGTCTTTCACAGATACGCAGTATTTT,CASSQDLPSASFTDTQYF
.,TRBJ2-7,TRBD1,TRBV7-6,TGTGCCAGCAGCCCGAGGCAGATAGGACAGGGTACATACGAGCAGTACTTC,CASSPRQIGQGTYEQYF
few,TRBJ1-4,.,TRBV25-1,TGTGCCAGCAGTGATTCTTGGGACAACCCTGAAAAACTGTTTTTT,CASSDSWDNPEKLFF